This is a list of T cell receptor beta chains from one sample in a study of T cell repertoires in cytomegalovirus infection. TCRdb used MiXCR to reprocess the reads, holding one entry per CDR3 protein. Here the sample spans roughly 600,000 distinct CDR3 sequences, around 24% being singletons. The material sequenced was CD8+ T cells from PBMCs. The receptors come from a human donor in good health (CMV status not recorded). Some clones in this sample may be carry-over from other donors' samples. CDR3s include the opening cysteine and the closing phenylalanine or tryptophan. Each record gives: D gene, J gene, V gene, clone size, CDR3 length, CDR3 protein, CDR3 DNA. A D gene is named only where the DNA matches it firmly. Some rows have no size entry. The others give once, few or many, or a class for an expanded clone.

NA TRBJ2-3 TRBV20-1 many 14 CSAKEGRRGDTQYF TGCAGTGCTAAGGAGGGACGGCGGGGAGATACGCAGTATTTT
TRBD2 TRBJ2-3 TRBV20-1 few 18 CSARDTYLGGGAGDTQYF TGCAGTGCTAGAGATACCTACCTAGGCGGGGGGGCTGGAGATACGCAGTATTTT
NA TRBJ1-5 TRBV6-2/TRBV6-3 many 14 CASSYVSSNQPQHF TGTGCCAGCAGTTACGTGTCCAGCAATCAGCCCCAGCATTTT
NA TRBJ2-7 TRBV11-2 few 15 CASSSSAGETYEQYF TGTGCCAGCAGTTCCTCGGCAGGGGAAACCTACGAGCAGTACTTC
TRBD1 TRBJ1-2 TRBV7-4 NA 14 CASSLATGEYDYTF TGTGCCAGCAGCTTAGCGACAGGGGAGTACGACTACACCTTC
NA TRBJ2-3 TRBV12-5 NA 17 CASGSNPPHMSTDTQYF TGTGCTAGTGGTTCGAACCCGCCCCACATGTCCACAGATACGCAGTATTTT
TRBD1 TRBJ1-6 TRBV4-3 NA 15 CASSPLQGVNSPLHF TGCGCCAGCAGCCCATTACAGGGGGTTAATTCACCCCTCCACTTT
TRBD1 TRBJ2-7 TRBV7-3 few 20 CASSLASGWTGTGLVYEQYF TGTGCCAGCAGCCTAGCCTCCGGTTGGACAGGCACCGGTTTGGTCTACGAGCAGTACTTC
TRBD1 TRBJ2-1 TRBV12-3/TRBV12-4 many 14 CASSVGPGGNEQFF TGTGCCAGCAGCGTTGGCCCAGGGGGCAATGAGCAGTTCTTC
TRBD1 TRBJ1-2 TRBV20-1 NA 12 CSARQGIRGYTF TGCAGTGCTCGACAGGGAATCAGGGGCTACACCTTC
NA TRBJ2-3 TRBV3-1 NA 15 CASSQDRHPTDTQYF TGTGCCAGCAGCCAAGATCGGCATCCCACAGATACGCAGTATTTT
NA TRBJ2-2 TRBV7-6 many 14 CASRSGQPTGELFF TGTGCCAGCAGGTCAGGACAGCCAACCGGGGAGCTGTTTTTT
NA TRBJ1-2 TRBV7-9 few 14 CASSLLGNLYGYTF TGTGCCAGCAGCTTACTGGGGAACCTCTATGGCTACACCTTC
TRBD1 TRBJ1-6 TRBV12-3/TRBV12-4 many 14 CASRTTGANSPLHF TGTGCCAGCAGAACGACAGGGGCTAATTCACCCCTCCACTTT
NA TRBJ1-4 TRBV7-2 few 13 CASSLARTEKLFF TGTGCCAGCAGCTTAGCCAGGACGGAAAAACTGTTTTTT
NA TRBJ2-3 TRBV4-3 few 16 CASSQDRTGRTDTQYF TGCGCCAGCAGCCAAGATCGAACGGGACGCACAGATACGCAGTATTTT
TRBD2 TRBJ2-4 TRBV29-1 NA 13 CSVGYGGGNIQYF TGCAGCGTTGGTTACGGGGGGGGAAACATTCAGTACTTC